This TCR beta chain comes out of a study of cytomegalovirus exposure and HLA in healthy donors. Libraries were prepared by immunoSEQ multiplex PCR; TCRdb keeps only in-frame clonotypes and omits some of them. Of about 240,000 clones listed, around 85% were seen once; the top ten hold around 1.2%. CDR1 is SGHDN, CDR2 FVKESK, per germline. This CDR3 comprises 16 residues. The junction had 11 bases not matched to a gene; V was cut back by 3 bases and J by 10 bases. The table lists this clone with a count of one. The chain joins TRBV14 to TRBJ2-1; 11 positions match TRBD2. Input material: PBMCs. The TCR originated in a young woman in good health and CMV-seropositive. The CDR3 DNA sequence: TGTGCCAGCAGCCATTATACTAGCGGGAGTTATGCCGAGCAGTTCTTC. Its translation: CASSHYTSGSYAEQFF.